Below, 9 T cell receptor beta chains from the same sample are listed, as sequenced in a study of siplizumab effects on memory and regulatory T cells. The table came from immunoSEQ multiplex PCR; TCRdb's copy has only in-frame clones and leaves some out. The sample lists some 100,000 clones; over 90% were seen once. The sequenced material came from non-Treg CD4+ T cells sorted from blood. These receptor sequences come from a human donor in good health.

A remark on this clone: The sample carries other DNA sequences with the same CDR3. The chain joins TRBV7-3 to TRBJ2-1, with unresolved D. This CDR3 has 13 amino acids. Trimming shortened V by 4 bases and J by 6 bases, and 10 bases separated the two germline ends. The germline CDR1 and CDR2 sequences are SGHTA and FQGTGA. In nucleotides, the CDR3 is TGTGCCAGCAGCTCCCCAAACGGCAATGAGCAGTTCTTC. This encodes CASSSPNGNEQFF.

To note about this clone: This CDR3 is also generated by other DNA sequences in the sample. This sequence joins TRBV7-6 and TRBJ2-5; D is undetermined. With 4 bases removed from V and 2 bases from J, the gap between germline ends came to 2 bases. CDR1 and CDR2 from the germline V gene are SGHVS and FNYEAQ. CDR3 length equals 11 residues. The CDR3 nucleotides are TGTGCCAGCAGCTCGCAAGAGACCCAGTACTTC. It yields the protein CASSSQETQYF.

CDR3 bases: TGCAGCGTTGATGAGGGGGCGACTGGCTACACCTTC. Amino acids: CSVDEGATGYTF. The rearrangement uses TRBV29-1 and TRBJ1-2; 7 bases match TRBD1. The V segment lost 3 bases and the J segment 7 bases; nucleotides outside the gene matches: 5. CDR3 length equals 12 residues. CDR1 SQVTM and CDR2 ANQGSEA come from the germline V gene.

The chain carries TRBV10-3 and TRBJ1-4; D is perhaps TRBD1 (5 bases). Germline loops: CDR1 ENHRY, CDR2 SYGVKD. With 2 bases removed from V and 4 bases from J, the gap between germline ends came to 11 bases. The CDR3 consists of 15 residues. CDR3: CAISEGARGNEKLFF. The DNA for the CDR3 is TGTGCCATCAGTGAGGGGGCGCGGGGTAATGAAAAACTGTTTTTT.

J is TRBJ2-7 and V is TRBV19, with 11 bases that match TRBD2. From germline, CDR1 is LNHDA and CDR2 SQIVND (reference sequence). V shed 6 bases and J 3 bases; nucleotides not matched to a gene: 4. CDR3 length: 14 amino acids. Here the CDR3 reads CASRLTSGNYEQYF. DNA of the CDR3: TGTGCCAGTAGGCTGACTAGCGGGAACTACGAGCAGTACTTC.

This rearrangement joins TRBV7-8 to TRBJ2-3; the D is unclear. This CDR3 spans 13 amino acids. Germline V CDR1 and CDR2: SGHVS, FQNEAQ. V lost 4 bases and J 0 bases, leaving 5 bases between the germline ends. CDR3: CASSYTSTDTQYF. The CDR3 DNA is TGTGCCAGCAGCTATACTAGCACAGATACGCAGTATTTT.

The table lists this clone with a few counts. The V gene is TRBV9, the J gene TRBJ2-4, with a possible D match to TRBD1 (5 bases). V was trimmed by 2 bases and J by 7 bases, leaving 16 bases between them. The CDR3 length is 15 residues. Germline CDR1 SGDLS, CDR2 YYNGEE. DNA of the CDR3: TGTGCCAGCAGCGTCACGCCTCAAAAGGGGAACATTCAGTACTTC. It translates to CASSVTPQKGNIQYF.

The rearrangement uses TRBV6-1 and TRBJ1-2; perhaps TRBD1 as D (5 bases). CDR1 and CDR2 from the germline V gene are MNHNS and SASEGT. CDR3 length equals 12 residues. Trimming removed 3 bases at V and 4 bases at J, with 6 bases between. CDR3 DNA: TGTGCCAGCAGTGAGGACATCTATGGCTACACCTTC. It is translated as CASSEDIYGYTF.

The chain combines TRBV7-6 with TRBJ2-1; 12 bases fit TRBD2. Trimming at V came to 0 bases and at J to 7 bases, leaving 4 bases not matched to a gene. The germline V gene encodes CDR1 SGHVS and CDR2 FNYEAQ. The CDR3 is made up of 16 amino acids. The CDR3 DNA reads as TGTGCCAGCAGCTTAGCTAGGACTAGCGGGAATAATGAGCAGTTCTTC. Its protein is CASSLARTSGNNEQFF.